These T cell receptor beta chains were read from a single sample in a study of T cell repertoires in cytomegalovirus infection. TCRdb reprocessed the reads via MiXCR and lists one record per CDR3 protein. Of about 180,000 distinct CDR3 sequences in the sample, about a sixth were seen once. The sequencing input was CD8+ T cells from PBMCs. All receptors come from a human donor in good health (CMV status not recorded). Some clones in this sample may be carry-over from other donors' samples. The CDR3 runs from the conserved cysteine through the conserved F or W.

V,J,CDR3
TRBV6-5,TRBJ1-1,CASSYSSISDYTEAFF
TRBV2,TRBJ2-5,CASYWTSGGQETQYF
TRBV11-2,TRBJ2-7,CASSEGDAYYEQYF
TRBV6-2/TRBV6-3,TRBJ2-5,CASSYERGGEKTQYF
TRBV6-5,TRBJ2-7,CASTTGSWGNYEQYF
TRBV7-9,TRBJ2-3,CASSPPLGTSGGSSTDTQYF
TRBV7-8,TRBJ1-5,CASSLAGQQPQHF
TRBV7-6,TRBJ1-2,CASSLSPGGVGYTF
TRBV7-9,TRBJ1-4,CASSLPEYRGPEKLFF
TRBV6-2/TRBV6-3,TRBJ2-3,CASSYLAWTDTQYF
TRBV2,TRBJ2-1,CASSGPAGFF
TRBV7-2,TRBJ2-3,CASSLASAGEMTDTQYF
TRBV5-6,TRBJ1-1,CASTGYMNTEAFF
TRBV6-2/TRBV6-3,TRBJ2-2,CASSGMDGPNTGELFF
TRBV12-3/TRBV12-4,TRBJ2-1,CASSLGGPDEQFF
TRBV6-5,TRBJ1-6,CASTAGNSPLHF
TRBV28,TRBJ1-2,CASSLGQPQSF
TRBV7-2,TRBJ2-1,CASSAGLVPSSYNEQFF
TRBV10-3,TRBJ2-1,CAISDREIDEQFF
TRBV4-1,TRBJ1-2,CASSQDAQAGYGYTF
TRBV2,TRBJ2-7,CASSEAGSSYEQYF
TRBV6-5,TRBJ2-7,CASSYDGGSLSYEQYF
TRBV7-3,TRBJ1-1,CASSGNPNTEAFF
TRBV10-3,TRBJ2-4,CAISGTGSDDIQYF
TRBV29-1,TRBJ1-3,CSVETTGTIYF